This is a list of T cell receptor beta chains from one sample in a study of blood T cells in healthy people across ages. In TCRdb, the 5' RACE reads were re-called with MiXCR into one record per CDR3 protein. The sample includes hundreds of thousands of distinct CDR3 sequences, around 21% of them seen just once. Sequencing was done on a sample of blood. Receptors originate from a man between 65 and 85 years old in good health. CDR3s include the opening cysteine and the closing phenylalanine or tryptophan. D genes are given only for firm matches. Rows give clone size only sometimes, using once, few, many, or a class for an expanded clone.

d_call: .; clone_size: few; j_call: TRBJ2-5; v_call: TRBV7-8; cdr3_nt: TGTGCCAGCTACGCCGGGACTGGGTATGGGCAGTACTTC; cdr3_aa: CASYAGTGYGQYF
d_call: .; clone_size: few; j_call: TRBJ2-2; v_call: TRBV30; cdr3_nt: TGTGCCTGGAGTGTACCAACCGGGGAGCTGTTTTTT; cdr3_aa: CAWSVPTGELFF
d_call: .; clone_size: many; j_call: TRBJ2-1; v_call: TRBV20-1; cdr3_nt: TGCAGTGCTAGATTTGCCGCAACCGGTAGGAATGAGCAGTTCTTC; cdr3_aa: CSARFAATGRNEQFF
d_call: .; clone_size: .; j_call: TRBJ1-1; v_call: TRBV12-3/TRBV12-4; cdr3_nt: TGTGCCAGCAGTTTAGCCCCGACGGGAAACACTGAAGCTTTCTTT; cdr3_aa: CASSLAPTGNTEAFF
d_call: .; clone_size: .; j_call: TRBJ1-4; v_call: TRBV27; cdr3_nt: TGTGCCAGCAGTCCTACAACTAATGAAAAACTGTTTTTT; cdr3_aa: CASSPTTNEKLFF
d_call: .; clone_size: .; j_call: TRBJ1-3; v_call: TRBV4-1; cdr3_nt: TGCGCCAGCAGCCAAGAAAGCTGGGATTCTGGAAACACCATATATTTT; cdr3_aa: CASSQESWDSGNTIYF
d_call: .; clone_size: .; j_call: TRBJ1-6; v_call: TRBV3-1; cdr3_nt: TGTGCCAGCAGCCTAGATAATTCAGCGAGCTCCTATAATTCACCCCTCCACTTT; cdr3_aa: CASSLDNSASSYNSPLHF
d_call: .; clone_size: .; j_call: TRBJ2-2; v_call: TRBV5-1; cdr3_nt: TGCGCCAGCCGCCCGAATGGGGCCAATCATGTCGGGGAGCTGTTTTTT; cdr3_aa: CASRPNGANHVGELFF
d_call: .; clone_size: .; j_call: TRBJ2-1; v_call: TRBV5-1; cdr3_nt: TGCGCCAGCAACTTAAGGGAGGATGAGCAGTTCTTC; cdr3_aa: CASNLREDEQFF
d_call: .; clone_size: .; j_call: TRBJ1-2; v_call: TRBV9; cdr3_nt: TGTGCCAGCAGGGGAGAGAAAGGGAGCTACACCTTC; cdr3_aa: CASRGEKGSYTF
d_call: TRBD1; clone_size: few; j_call: TRBJ2-7; v_call: TRBV20-1; cdr3_nt: TGCAGTGCTAGAGGGACAGGGAGCTCCTACGAGCAGTACTTC; cdr3_aa: CSARGTGSSYEQYF
d_call: .; clone_size: .; j_call: TRBJ1-3; v_call: TRBV2; cdr3_nt: TGTGCCAGCAGTGAAGGGCGACCGATCTCTGGAAACACCATATATTTT; cdr3_aa: CASSEGRPISGNTIYF
d_call: .; clone_size: many; j_call: TRBJ2-5; v_call: TRBV27; cdr3_nt: TGCCCCTCTGGGGTGTACCAAGAGACCCAGTACTTC; cdr3_aa: CPSGVYQETQYF
d_call: TRBD2; clone_size: few; j_call: TRBJ2-5; v_call: TRBV2; cdr3_nt: TGTGCCAGCAGGACTAGCGGGAGTCCCCAAGAGACCCAGTGCTTC; cdr3_aa: CASRTSGSPQETQCF
d_call: .; clone_size: few; j_call: TRBJ1-4; v_call: TRBV4-1; cdr3_nt: TGCGCCAGCAGCCAACCTTTGCGAGGGGGACATAAGTTCCCAGATAATGAAAAACTGTTTTTT; cdr3_aa: CASSQPLRGGHKFPDNEKLFF
d_call: TRBD1; clone_size: few; j_call: TRBJ2-2; v_call: TRBV12-3/TRBV12-4; cdr3_nt: TGTGCCAGCACCAAGGACAGGGCAAACGCCGGGGAGCTGTTTTTT; cdr3_aa: CASTKDRANAGELFF
d_call: TRBD1; clone_size: many; j_call: TRBJ2-1; v_call: TRBV9; cdr3_nt: TGTGCCAGCAGCGTAGTTGGGACAGGCTACAATGAGCAGTTCTTC; cdr3_aa: CASSVVGTGYNEQFF
d_call: .; clone_size: few; j_call: TRBJ2-5; v_call: TRBV18; cdr3_nt: TGTGCCAGCTCACCAAGTGCAGGGAGACAGGAGACCCAGTACTTC; cdr3_aa: CASSPSAGRQETQYF
d_call: TRBD1; clone_size: few; j_call: TRBJ1-6; v_call: TRBV14; cdr3_nt: TGTGCCAGCAGCCACGACAGGGGAAATTCACCCCTCCACTTT; cdr3_aa: CASSHDRGNSPLHF
d_call: TRBD1; clone_size: few; j_call: TRBJ1-1; v_call: TRBV30; cdr3_nt: TGTGCCTGGAGTATGGACAGGGAGGTAGCTGAAGCTTTCTTT; cdr3_aa: CAWSMDREVAEAFF
d_call: TRBD2; clone_size: .; j_call: TRBJ2-3; v_call: TRBV20-1; cdr3_nt: TGCAGTGCTAGAGATAGCCGAGGGAGTAGCGGGACTACAGATACGCAGTATTTT; cdr3_aa: CSARDSRGSSGTTDTQYF
d_call: TRBD2; clone_size: .; j_call: TRBJ2-2; v_call: TRBV7-2; cdr3_nt: TGTGCCAGCAGCCCCTTCGGCATTCTAGCGGGAGGGACCGGGGAGCTGTTTTTT; cdr3_aa: CASSPFGILAGGTGELFF
d_call: TRBD1; clone_size: .; j_call: TRBJ2-4; v_call: TRBV27; cdr3_nt: TGTGCCAGCAGTACCGGACAGGGGCTAAAAGGTGAAAACATTCAGTACTTC; cdr3_aa: CASSTGQGLKGENIQYF
d_call: .; clone_size: .; j_call: TRBJ2-3; v_call: TRBV5-5; cdr3_nt: TGTGCCAGCAGCCTGCGGACCGCACCGTCTGATACGCAGTATTTT; cdr3_aa: CASSLRTAPSDTQYF
d_call: .; clone_size: .; j_call: TRBJ2-7; v_call: TRBV3-1; cdr3_nt: TGTGCCAGCGGTCTAGCGTCTCCTTCCTACGAGCAGTACTTC; cdr3_aa: CASGLASPSYEQYF
d_call: TRBD2; clone_size: few; j_call: TRBJ2-1; v_call: TRBV24-1; cdr3_nt: TGTGCCACCAGTGATCCTAGCGGGAGTCCTGACAATGAGCAGTTCTTC; cdr3_aa: CATSDPSGSPDNEQFF
d_call: TRBD1; clone_size: few; j_call: TRBJ2-7; v_call: TRBV20-1; cdr3_nt: TGCAGTGCTAGAGCTCCCGGGACAGGGGGCGAGCAGTACTTC; cdr3_aa: CSARAPGTGGEQYF
d_call: .; clone_size: few; j_call: TRBJ2-1; v_call: TRBV7-9; cdr3_nt: TGTGCCAGCAGCTTACGGGCAGCGGGCCCCACTGAGCAGTTCTTC; cdr3_aa: CASSLRAAGPTEQFF
d_call: TRBD1; clone_size: few; j_call: TRBJ2-5; v_call: TRBV27; cdr3_nt: TGTGCCAGCAGTCCCTGGGACAGGGAAGAGACCCAGTACTTC; cdr3_aa: CASSPWDREETQYF
d_call: .; clone_size: many; j_call: TRBJ2-7; v_call: TRBV5-1; cdr3_nt: TGCGCCAGCAGCTCATCGACAGGTTCTTACGAGCAGTACTTC; cdr3_aa: CASSSSTGSYEQYF
d_call: TRBD1; clone_size: few; j_call: TRBJ2-5; v_call: TRBV6-5; cdr3_nt: TGTGCCAGCAGTCAACGGACAGGGAGTCAAGAGACCCAGTACTTC; cdr3_aa: CASSQRTGSQETQYF
d_call: .; clone_size: .; j_call: TRBJ1-2; v_call: TRBV20-1; cdr3_nt: TGCAGTGCTAGATACGGGGGGGGAAACTATGGCTACACCTTC; cdr3_aa: CSARYGGGNYGYTF
d_call: TRBD2; clone_size: .; j_call: TRBJ2-3; v_call: TRBV12-3/TRBV12-4; cdr3_nt: TGTGCCAGCCGCCCGGAAACGGGGGGGGACACAGATACGCAGTATTTT; cdr3_aa: CASRPETGGDTDTQYF
d_call: .; clone_size: .; j_call: TRBJ2-7; v_call: TRBV4-1; cdr3_nt: TGCGCCAGCAGCCAAGATCGCGGTTTTGGCGAGCAGTACTTC; cdr3_aa: CASSQDRGFGEQYF
d_call: TRBD1; clone_size: few; j_call: TRBJ2-1; v_call: TRBV20-1; cdr3_nt: TGCAGTGCTACAGGGGGCGATCGGAATGAGCAGTTCTTC; cdr3_aa: CSATGGDRNEQFF
d_call: .; clone_size: few; j_call: TRBJ1-2; v_call: TRBV5-5; cdr3_nt: TGTGCCAGCAGCTTGGGGGGGCCGAGCTACACCTTC; cdr3_aa: CASSLGGPSYTF
d_call: TRBD1; clone_size: .; j_call: TRBJ2-3; v_call: TRBV5-4; cdr3_nt: TGTGCCAGCAGCGGCCAGGGGGCCCCAGATACGCAGTATTTT; cdr3_aa: CASSGQGAPDTQYF
d_call: .; clone_size: .; j_call: TRBJ1-1; v_call: TRBV20-1; cdr3_nt: TGCAGTGCAAGGGCCGCGTTTATGAACACTGAAGCTTTCTTT; cdr3_aa: CSARAAFMNTEAFF
d_call: .; clone_size: few; j_call: TRBJ1-1; v_call: TRBV4-1; cdr3_nt: TGCGCCAGCCGGAGACTTAGGAACACTGAAGCTTTCTTT; cdr3_aa: CASRRLRNTEAFF
d_call: .; clone_size: .; j_call: TRBJ2-1; v_call: TRBV5-5; cdr3_nt: TGTGCCAGCAGCTTGGTCCAGTACAATGAGCAGTTCTTC; cdr3_aa: CASSLVQYNEQFF
d_call: .; clone_size: .; j_call: TRBJ2-6; v_call: TRBV6-5; cdr3_nt: TGTGCCAGCAGTTACGACTCTGGGGCCAACGTCCTGACTTTC; cdr3_aa: CASSYDSGANVLTF
d_call: TRBD1; clone_size: .; j_call: TRBJ2-5; v_call: TRBV5-1; cdr3_nt: TGCGCCAGCAGTACCGGGACAGGGGGCTTCTGGGAGACCCAGTACTTC; cdr3_aa: CASSTGTGGFWETQYF
d_call: TRBD2; clone_size: .; j_call: TRBJ2-1; v_call: TRBV12-3/TRBV12-4; cdr3_nt: TGTGCCAGCAGTTTTGTGGGCGGGAGCTCCTACAATGAGCAGTTCTTC; cdr3_aa: CASSFVGGSSYNEQFF
d_call: TRBD1; clone_size: few; j_call: TRBJ2-3; v_call: TRBV7-8; cdr3_nt: TGTGCCAGCAGCTTTTGGGACAGGGGATCAGATACGCAGTATTTT; cdr3_aa: CASSFWDRGSDTQYF
d_call: .; clone_size: few; j_call: TRBJ2-1; v_call: TRBV19; cdr3_nt: TGTGCCAGTAGTATACAAGCGGTCTCCTACAATGAGCAGTTCTTC; cdr3_aa: CASSIQAVSYNEQFF
d_call: .; clone_size: many; j_call: TRBJ2-5; v_call: TRBV28; cdr3_nt: TGTGCCAGCAGTTTAAGCGGTGGCACCGGGGAGACCCAGTACTTC; cdr3_aa: CASSLSGGTGETQYF
d_call: .; clone_size: many; j_call: TRBJ2-7; v_call: TRBV20-1; cdr3_nt: TGCAGTGCTAGAGATCTCGATACCTCCTACGAGCAGTACTTC; cdr3_aa: CSARDLDTSYEQYF
d_call: TRBD2; clone_size: .; j_call: TRBJ2-7; v_call: TRBV29-1; cdr3_nt: TGCAGCGTTTCGGGGGGGCGAACCTACGAGCAGTACTTC; cdr3_aa: CSVSGGRTYEQYF
d_call: TRBD1; clone_size: .; j_call: TRBJ1-1; v_call: TRBV7-9; cdr3_nt: TGTGCCAGCAGCTTAGCCGCAGGGGGAAGGACTGAAGCTTTCTTT; cdr3_aa: CASSLAAGGRTEAFF
d_call: TRBD2; clone_size: .; j_call: TRBJ2-7; v_call: TRBV19; cdr3_nt: TGTGCCAGTAGGGACTCGGGAGGACGCCCCAACGAGCAGTACTTC; cdr3_aa: CASRDSGGRPNEQYF